Sequencing of this T cell receptor (beta chain) was carried out in a study of beta chain features in type 1 diabetes. Study in general: Summed over all samples, the examined sorted cells came to more than 85 million.

Overall study results and limits: The study found moderately but significantly shorter TCRB CDR3s in all four CD4+ subsets of Type 1 diabetes patients.

Reverse transcription of all isolated RNA meant that expressed TCRB transcripts were sequenced. Sequencing was performed with immunoSEQ multiplex PCR; in TCRdb, only in-frame clones are kept and a portion is missing. Found here are hundreds of thousands of clones, roughly 13% of them singletons; the top ten hold 0.022%. Cell sorting via CD45RO/CCR7/CD25/CD127/CD95/CD27 was performed to obtain CD4+ naive, central memory, regulatory and stem cell-like memory cells. Germline lookup yields CDR1 KGHSH and CDR2 LQKENI. V was trimmed by 2 bases and J by 9 bases, leaving 17 bases between them. The length of the CDR3 is 15 residues. This clone was picked up a small number of times. The antigen is unknown.

The chain links TRBV18 to TRBJ2-4; D might be TRBD1 (5 bases). This receptor was identified in a man younger than 30 with type 1 diabetes. The sequenced sample consisted of naive CD4+ T cells from blood. The CDR3 protein is CASSPMSLDNGIQYF. CDR3 bases: TGTGCCAGCTCACCAATGTCGTTGGACAACGGCATTCAGTACTTC.